Below, 3 T cell receptor beta chains from the same sample are listed, as sequenced in a study of T cells after yellow fever vaccination. TCRdb itself ran the 5' RACE reads through MiXCR, one entry per CDR3 protein. The sample holds 140,000 to 150,000 distinct CDR3 sequences, about 6.9% seen once. The sequences come from CD4+ T cells sorted from PBMCs, collected 10 days after the yellow fever booster vaccination. These receptors were taken from a man aged 25-40 years who received the YFV17D yellow fever vaccine.

The table lists this clonotype with many counts. The CDR3 DNA reads as TGTGCCAGCAGTCCACGGGACAGGGTCCAAGAGACCCAGTACTTC. Encoded protein: CASSPRDRVQETQYF. This chain connects TRBV6-1 to TRBJ2-5; 9 bases agree with TRBD1. V was pared by 5 bases and J by 1 base, with 5 bases of the junction left unmatched. The germline CDR1 and CDR2 sequences are MNHNS and SASEGT. The CDR3 is 15 amino acids.

This clonotype was seen ten or more times. This chain uses TRBV7-2 with TRBJ2-7; D unresolved. The germline CDR1 and CDR2 sequences are SGHTA and FQGNSA. V was cut by 1 base and J by 3 bases, with 10 bases left in between. The CDR3 is 14 amino acids. The CDR3 DNA reads TGTGCCAGCAGCTTAGGGCTGATTAGCTACGAGCAGTACTTC. This codes for CASSLGLISYEQYF.

This clonotype was recorded at least ten times. The chain couples TRBV6-5 to TRBJ2-3; D is possibly TRBD1 or TRBD2 (5 bases each). The ends were cut back, 3 bases at V and 3 bases at J, with 22 bases in the middle. Per the germline V gene, CDR1 is MNHEY and CDR2 is SVGAGI. The CDR3 length is 18 residues. The CDR3 DNA follows: TGTGCCAGCAGTTATATACGCCTGGGGACGGCACCAACAGATACGCAGTATTTT. It encodes CASSYIRLGTAPTDTQYF.